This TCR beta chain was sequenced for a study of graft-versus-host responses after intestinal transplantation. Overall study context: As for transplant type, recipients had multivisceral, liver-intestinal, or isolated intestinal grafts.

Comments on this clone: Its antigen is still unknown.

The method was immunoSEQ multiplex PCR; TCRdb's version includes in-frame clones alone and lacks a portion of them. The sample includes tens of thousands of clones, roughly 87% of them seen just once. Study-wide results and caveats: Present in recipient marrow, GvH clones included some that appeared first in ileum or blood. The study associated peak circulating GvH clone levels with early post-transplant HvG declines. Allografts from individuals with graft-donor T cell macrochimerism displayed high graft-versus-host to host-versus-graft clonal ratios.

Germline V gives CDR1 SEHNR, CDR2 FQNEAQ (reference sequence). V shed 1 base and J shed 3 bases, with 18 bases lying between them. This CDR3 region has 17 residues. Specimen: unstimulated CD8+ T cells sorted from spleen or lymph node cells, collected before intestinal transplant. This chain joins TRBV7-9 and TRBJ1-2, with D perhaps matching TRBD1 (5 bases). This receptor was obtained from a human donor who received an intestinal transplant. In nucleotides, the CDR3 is TGTGCCAGCAGCTTAGATACCCGCCTACAAGGGGACTATGGCTACACCTTC. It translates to CASSLDTRLQGDYGYTF. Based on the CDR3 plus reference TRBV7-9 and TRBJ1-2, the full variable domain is DTGVSQNPRHKITKRGQNVTFRCDPISEHNRLYWYRQTLGQGPEFLTYFQNEAQLEKSRLLSDRFSAERPKGSFSTLEIQRTEQGDSAMYLCASSLDTRLQGDYGYTFGSGTRLTVV.